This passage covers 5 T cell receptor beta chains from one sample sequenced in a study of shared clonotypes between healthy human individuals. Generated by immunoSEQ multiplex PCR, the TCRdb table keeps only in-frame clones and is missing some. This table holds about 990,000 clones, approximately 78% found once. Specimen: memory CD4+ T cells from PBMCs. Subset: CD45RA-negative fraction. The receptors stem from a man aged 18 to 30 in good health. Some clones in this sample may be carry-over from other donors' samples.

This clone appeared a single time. CDR3: CASRAGQGNTEAFF. Here the CDR3 DNA reads TGTGCCAGCAGGGCGGGACAGGGGAACACTGAAGCTTTCTTT. The chain combines TRBV5-4 with TRBJ1-1; 9 positions match TRBD1. The CDR3 contains 14 residues. Germline V lookup: CDR1 SGHNT, CDR2 YYREEE (reference sequence). Trimming removed 5 bases from V and 1 base from J; junction bases left unmatched: 3.

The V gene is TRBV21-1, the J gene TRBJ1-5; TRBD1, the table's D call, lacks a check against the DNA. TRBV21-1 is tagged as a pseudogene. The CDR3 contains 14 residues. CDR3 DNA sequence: TGTGCCAGCAAATCCGCAGGAGGACAGCTAGCCCAGCATTTT. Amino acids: CASKSAGGQLAQHF.

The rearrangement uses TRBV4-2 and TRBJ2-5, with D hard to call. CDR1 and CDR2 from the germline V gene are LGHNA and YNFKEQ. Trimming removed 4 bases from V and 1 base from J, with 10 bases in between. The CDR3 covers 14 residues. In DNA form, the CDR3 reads TGTGCCAGCAGCCTAGGGTTGCCCCAAGAGACCCAGTACTTC. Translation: CASSLGLPQETQYF.

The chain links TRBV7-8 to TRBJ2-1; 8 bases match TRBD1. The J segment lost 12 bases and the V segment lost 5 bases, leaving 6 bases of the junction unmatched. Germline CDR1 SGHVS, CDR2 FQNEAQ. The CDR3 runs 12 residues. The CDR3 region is CASSPDRAGQFF. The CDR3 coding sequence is TGTGCCAGCAGCCCGGACAGGGCGGGGCAGTTCTTC.

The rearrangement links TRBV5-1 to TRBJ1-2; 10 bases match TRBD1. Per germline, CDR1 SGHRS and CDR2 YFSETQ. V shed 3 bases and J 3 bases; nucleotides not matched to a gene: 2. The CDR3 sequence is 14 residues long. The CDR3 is CASSWGTGDYGYTF. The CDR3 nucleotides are TGCGCCAGCAGCTGGGGGACAGGGGACTATGGCTACACCTTC.